These 29 T cell receptor beta chains were sequenced from one sample in a study of T-cell memory formation after mild COVID-19. TCRdb fed the 5' RACE reads into MiXCR, producing one record per CDR3 protein. The profile shows about 360,000 distinct CDR3 sequences, around 14% of them singletons. Sequenced input: PBMCs or a T cell subset sorted from them (not recorded which). The receptors originated from a man between 18 and 35 years old who had mild COVID-19 (a few samples of this study predate the infection). Cell type and time point are not known.

This clonotype has only a few counts. The chain joins TRBV27 to TRBJ2-7, with 7 bases identical to TRBD1. With 3 bases clipped from V and 4 bases from J, the junction kept 6 bases outside the gene matches. Germline CDR1 reads MNHEY; CDR2 reads SMNVEV (reference sequence). This CDR3 has 14 residues. The CDR3 here is CASSFSDREYEQYF. The CDR3 bases are TGTGCCAGCAGTTTTTCCGACAGGGAGTACGAGCAGTACTTC.

This clonotype was counted between two and nine times. This chain uses TRBV5-1 with TRBJ2-7; no firm D call. CDR3 length: 12 residues. The germline gives CDR1 SGHRS, CDR2 YFSETQ. Between the trimmed V and J ends, which lost 1 base and 7 bases, there was a span of 9 bases. The CDR3 protein is CASSLISGEQYF. CDR3 DNA: TGCGCCAGCAGCTTGATTTCCGGTGAGCAGTACTTC.

The rearrangement links TRBV28 to TRBJ1-2; D ambiguous. Trimming pared 6 bases from V and 6 bases from J, leaving 8 bases between. Germline CDR1 is MDHEN and CDR2 is SYDVKM. This CDR3 has 11 amino acids. CDR3 residues: CASSLPDGYTF. The CDR3 DNA sequence: TGTGCCAGCAGCCTCCCTGATGGCTACACCTTC.

This clonotype was detected only a few times. The chain carries TRBV12-3 or TRBV12-4 and TRBJ1-1; 9 bases fit TRBD1. The CDR3 has 11 residues. After removal of 7 bases from V and 11 bases from J, the junction contained 5 bases not matched to a gene. CDR3 residues: CASTRTGEAFF. For the CDR3, the DNA is TGTGCCAGCACCCGGACAGGGGAGGCTTTCTTT.

The chain combines TRBV5-6 with TRBJ2-1; 7 nucleotides agree with TRBD1. The V gene end was trimmed by 3 bases and the J gene end by 10 bases; junction bases not matched to a gene: 4. CDR1 and CDR2 (germline): SGHDT, YYEEEE. This CDR3 region has 12 residues. In DNA, the CDR3 is TGTGCCAGCAGCTGGGACAGAGGGGAGCAGTTCTTC. Residues: CASSWDRGEQFF.

The chain joins TRBV6-5 to TRBJ1-3; maybe TRBD1 (6 bases). From germline, CDR1 is MNHEY and CDR2 SVGAGI. This CDR3 region has 15 residues. Trimming took off 2 bases at V and 2 bases at J, with 10 bases between the two ends. This CDR3 reads CASSYVGAAGNTIYF. CDR3 DNA sequence: TGTGCCAGCAGTTACGTGGGGGCAGCTGGAAACACCATATATTTT.

V gene TRBV7-6 combines with J gene TRBJ1-6, with D perhaps matching TRBD1 (6 bases). The CDR3 extends over 14 amino acids. Germline CDR1 and CDR2: SGHVS and FNYEAQ. Trimming shortened V by 5 bases and J by 6 bases, and 11 bases separated the two germline ends. CDR3: CASSPQDSNSPLHF. The CDR3 bases are TGTGCCAGCAGCCCGCAGGACAGTAATTCACCCCTCCACTTT. The variable domain in full, completed from reference TRBV7-6 and TRBJ1-6, reads GAGVSQSPRYKVTKRGQDVALRCDPISGHVSLYWYRQALGQGPEFLTYFNYEAQQDKSGLPNDRFSAERPEGSISTLTIQRTEQRDSAMYRCASSPQDSNSPLHFGNGTRLTVT.

There are many counts of this clonotype. This chain joins TRBV9 and TRBJ2-1; 9 positions agree with TRBD2. V was pared by 5 bases and J by 5 bases, with 8 bases of the junction left unmatched. Germline CDR1 reads SGDLS; CDR2 reads YYNGEE. This CDR3 is built from 15 residues. CDR3 amino acids: CASSDSSGVDNEQFF. The CDR3 DNA reads as TGTGCCAGCAGTGACTCTAGCGGGGTCGACAATGAGCAGTTCTTC.

The V gene is TRBV18, the J gene TRBJ2-7; TRBD2 matches 11 bases. Germline CDR1 and CDR2: KGHSH and LQKENI. CDR3 length: 15 amino acids. V lost 2 bases and J lost 5; bases outside the gene matches: 5. CDR3 protein: CASSPSSGGFDEQYV. For the CDR3, the DNA is TGTGCCAGCTCACCATCTAGCGGGGGGTTTGACGAGCAGTACGTC.

This clonotype appeared many times. V gene TRBV24-1 combines with J gene TRBJ2-3; 7 bases fit TRBD1. The CDR3 has 14 residues. Germline CDR1 and CDR2: KGHDR and SFDVKD. Trimming took 9 bases from V and 0 from J; bases not matched to a gene: 5. The CDR3 DNA is TGTGCCACCGGGACAGAGCATAGCACAGATACGCAGTATTTT. This translates into CATGTEHSTDTQYF.

The V and J genes are TRBV7-2 and TRBJ2-3; weak D call: TRBD2 (5 bases). V lost 3 bases and J lost 0, with 10 bases in between. Germline CDR1 and CDR2: SGHTA and FQGNSA. This CDR3 region has 15 residues. In DNA form, the CDR3 reads TGTGCCAGCAGCTTCTCGCGGACTAGCACAGATACGCAGTATTTT. Its translation: CASSFSRTSTDTQYF.

This clonotype was counted once. The rearrangement joins TRBV19 to TRBJ1-5; D perhaps matches TRBD1 (6 bases). V gave up 5 bases and J gave up 0 bases, with 11 bases separating them. The CDR3 contains 15 residues. Germline V gene lookup returns CDR1 LNHDA and CDR2 SQIVND (reference sequence). The CDR3 DNA reads TGTGCCAGTAGTGTCGGACAGCTTAGCAATCAGCCCCAGCATTTT. Translating gives CASSVGQLSNQPQHF.

This clonotype was seen just once. The chain links TRBV4-2 to TRBJ2-5, with TRBD2 identical over 10 bases. The CDR3 runs 15 residues. Germline V lookup: CDR1 LGHNA, CDR2 YNFKEQ. Trimming took 2 bases from V and 7 from J; bases not matched to a gene: 7. The CDR3 nucleotides are TGTGCCAGCAGCCAAACAGCGGGGGGGCGCGGGACCCAGTACTTC. It yields the protein CASSQTAGGRGTQYF.

In this sample, this clonotype turned up a few times. J is TRBJ1-2 and V is TRBV5-1; D uncertain. This CDR3 contains 14 residues. Per germline, CDR1 SGHRS and CDR2 YFSETQ. Trimming cost V 2 bases and J 5 bases, with 13 bases left between them. DNA for the CDR3: TGCGCCAGCAGCTTTATTTACAGAGCATATGGCTACACCTTC. It yields the protein CASSFIYRAYGYTF.

The rearrangement joins TRBV3-1 to TRBJ1-1, with unresolved D. Per germline, CDR1 LGHDT and CDR2 YNNKEL (reference sequence). The V gene lost 1 base and the J gene lost 7 bases, with 7 bases spanning the gap. The CDR3 runs to 12 residues. The CDR3 here is CASSQGAGEAFF. The CDR3 region has the DNA TGTGCCAGCAGCCAAGGGGCGGGTGAAGCTTTCTTT.

The chain has TRBV2 and TRBJ2-7; D may be TRBD1 or TRBD2 (5 bases each). This CDR3 has 14 amino acids. CDR1 is SNHLY and CDR2 is FYNNEI in the germline V gene. Trimming removed 8 bases from V and 7 bases from J, with 21 bases in between. The CDR3 nucleotides are TGTGCCAGCGGCGCGACTGGGACCCAGGGAGAGCAGTACTTC. Its protein product is CASGATGTQGEQYF.

The chain uses TRBV15 and TRBJ2-5; TRBD2 might be the D (7 bases). V dropped 0 bases and J dropped 1 base, with 15 bases sitting between them. CDR1 LNHNV and CDR2 YYDKDF come from the germline V gene (reference sequence). The CDR3 has 17 residues. This CDR3 reads CATSRDRGARIQETQYF. Here the CDR3 DNA reads TGTGCCACCAGCAGAGATCGGGGGGCGCGAATCCAAGAGACCCAGTACTTC.

This clonotype was observed a handful of times. The rearrangement uses TRBV7-3 and TRBJ2-7, with 7 bases matching TRBD2. Looked up from germline, CDR1 is SGHTA and CDR2 is FQGTGA. The CDR3 has 14 amino acids. V trimming: 2 bases; J trimming: 6 bases; junction bases outside the gene matches: 7. The CDR3 reads CASSLGGGVREQYV. The CDR3 nucleotides read TGTGCCAGCAGCTTAGGTGGGGGGGTCCGCGAGCAGTACGTC.

The chain has TRBV7-9 and TRBJ1-5; D remains ambiguous. V lost 3 bases and J lost 4, with 13 bases in between. CDR3 length equals 15 residues. Germline V CDR1 and CDR2: SEHNR, FQNEAQ (reference sequence). This CDR3 is CASSFGRGANQPQHF. As DNA, the CDR3 is TGTGCCAGCAGCTTCGGGCGGGGAGCAAATCAGCCCCAGCATTTT.

This clonotype has more than one count but fewer than ten. V is TRBV25-1 and J is TRBJ2-3; D might be TRBD2 (6 bases). The V and J ends lost 4 bases and 4 bases respectively, with 6 bases between them. The CDR3 has 12 amino acids. CDR1 is MGHDK and CDR2 is SYGVNS in the germline V gene. CDR3 protein: CASSGGADTQYF. The CDR3 nucleotides are TGTGCCAGCAGTGGCGGGGCAGATACGCAGTATTTT.

The genes are TRBV7-9 and TRBJ1-3, with D unclear. The germline V gene has CDR1 SEHNR and CDR2 FQNEAQ (reference sequence). Trimming cost V 6 bases and J 0 bases, with 6 bases left between them. The CDR3 length is 13 residues. This CDR3 is CASRVASGNTIYF. CDR3 nucleotide sequence: TGTGCCAGCAGGGTCGCCTCTGGAAACACCATATATTTT.

To note about this clonotype: A much larger clonotype is one base distant, so this may be a read error. The chain uses TRBV20-1 and TRBJ2-7; D remains ambiguous. Germline V gives CDR1 DFQATT, CDR2 SNEGSKA (reference sequence). Trimming cost V 8 bases and J 5 bases, with 19 bases left between them. This CDR3 spans 13 amino acids. Here the CDR3 DNA reads TGCAGTACTCCCCAACAGTGGGGTCACGAGCAGTACTTC. This translates into CSTPQQWGHEQYF.

This clonotype came up many times. This sequence joins TRBV9 and TRBJ2-1; TRBD1 matches at 8 bases. The V and J ends lost 4 bases and 6 bases, in that order; junction bases with no gene match: 9. The CDR3 is 15 amino acids. Germline V gene sequence: CDR1 SGDLS, CDR2 YYNGEE. This chain's CDR3 is CASSPGGRGRNEQFF. The CDR3, as DNA: TGTGCCAGCAGCCCCGGGGGCAGGGGGCGCAATGAGCAGTTCTTC. The full variable domain, in which reference TRBV9 and TRBJ2-1 provide the parts outside the CDR3, is DSGVTQTPKHLITATGQRVTLRCSPRSGDLSVYWYQQSLDQGLQFLIQYYNGEERAKGNILERFSAQQFPDLHSELNLSSLELGDSALYFCASSPGGRGRNEQFFGPGTRLTVL.

The chain has TRBV12-3 or TRBV12-4 and TRBJ1-1; D call uncertain. The V end was cut by 4 bases, the J end by 8 bases, with 14 bases between. The CDR3 spans 13 residues. CDR3 region: CASSSGRETEAFF. The CDR3 DNA follows: TGTGCCAGCAGTTCAGGCAGAGAAACAGAAGCTTTCTTT.

The chain employs TRBV3-1 and TRBJ2-3; D possibly corresponds to TRBD1 (5 bases). The germline V gene has CDR1 LGHDT and CDR2 YNNKEL (reference sequence). V was pared by 0 bases and J by 10 bases, with 11 bases between. The length of the CDR3 is 13 residues. This chain's CDR3 is CASSQERRASQYF. DNA for the CDR3: TGTGCCAGCAGCCAAGAACGCAGGGCTTCGCAGTATTTT.

The chain combines TRBV20-1 with TRBJ2-7, with 8 positions matching TRBD1. CDR3 length equals 16 residues. Trimming removed 4 bases from V and 0 bases from J; junction bases left unmatched: 11. Germline CDR1 DFQATT, CDR2 SNEGSKA (reference sequence). The CDR3 DNA sequence: TGCAGTGCTACGTCAACCCGGGACAGGAGCTCCTACGAGCAGTACTTC. Residues: CSATSTRDRSSYEQYF.

In this sample, this clonotype turned up a few times. The conserved phenylalanine or tryptophan is not found at the CDR3 terminus, so this likely reflects a read error. Because the CDR3's place on the DNA is in doubt, the DNA is left out and the CDR3 is given as listed by TCRdb. The chain couples TRBV20-1 to TRBJ2-5; the listed D gene, TRBD2, was not tested against the DNA. Germline V gene sequence: CDR1 DFQATT, CDR2 SNEGSKA (reference sequence). The CDR3 has 14 amino acids, counting both end residues. The CDR3 loop reads CSASIGASGGHYLI.

This clonotype has only a few counts. The chain couples TRBV29-1 to TRBJ2-3; no definite D call. This CDR3 is built from 13 residues. Trimming pared 6 bases from V and 1 base from J, leaving 11 bases between. CDR1 SQVTM and CDR2 ANQGSEA come from the germline V gene. The chain's CDR3 is CSVIPSGTDTQYF. As DNA, the CDR3 is TGCAGCGTAATTCCGAGCGGCACAGATACGCAGTATTTT.

The J gene is TRBJ1-3, the V gene TRBV6-5; D gene uncertain. Trimming removed 6 bases from V and 0 bases from J, with 9 bases in between. The CDR3 length is 14 residues. Germline V gene lookup returns CDR1 MNHEY and CDR2 SVGAGI. The CDR3 protein is CASSGGTSGNTIYF. The DNA of the CDR3 is TGTGCCAGCAGCGGAGGAACCTCTGGAAACACCATATATTTT.